This TCR beta chain emerged from a study of T cells expressing NK-cell markers. Study results and caveats: A handful of donors likewise had their CD3+CD56-NKG2C+ fraction led by these clonotypes.

The CDR3 runs 14 residues. CDR1 is MNHNS, CDR2 SASEGT, per germline. 5'RACE template switching built TCR beta cDNA with unique molecular identifiers. TCRdb reprocessed the 5' RACE reads, keeping one entry per CDR3 protein, no DNA. This table holds roughly 150,000 distinct CDR3 sequences. With regard to this clonotype: Its antigen is not identified.

V is TRBV6-1 and J is TRBJ2-1; no DNA is available, so the TRBD1 call from TCRdb remains unchecked. What was sequenced was blood T cells: a sorted CD56 or NKG2C T cell subset, CD4+ or CD8+ T cells, or bulk PBMC T cells (not recorded which). The origin of this receptor is a woman aged 18 to 75 in good health. The CDR3 sequence is CASRESGAGNEQFF.